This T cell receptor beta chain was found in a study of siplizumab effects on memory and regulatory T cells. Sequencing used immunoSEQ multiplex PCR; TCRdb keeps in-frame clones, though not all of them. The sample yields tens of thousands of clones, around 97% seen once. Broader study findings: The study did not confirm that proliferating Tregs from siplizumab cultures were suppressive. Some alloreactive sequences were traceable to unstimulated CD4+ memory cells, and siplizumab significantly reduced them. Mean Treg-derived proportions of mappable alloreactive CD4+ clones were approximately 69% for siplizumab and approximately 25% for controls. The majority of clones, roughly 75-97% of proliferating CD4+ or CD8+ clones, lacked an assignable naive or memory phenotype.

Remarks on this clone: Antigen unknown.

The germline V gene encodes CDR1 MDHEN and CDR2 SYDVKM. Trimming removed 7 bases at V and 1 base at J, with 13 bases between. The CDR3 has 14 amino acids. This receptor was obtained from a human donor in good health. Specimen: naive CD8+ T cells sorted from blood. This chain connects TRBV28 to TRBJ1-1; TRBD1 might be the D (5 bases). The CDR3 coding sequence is TGTGCCAGCACCCTTGCGAGGGGGAACACTGAAGCTTTCTTT. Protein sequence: CASTLARGNTEAFF.